This entry describes one T cell receptor (beta chain). Per the germline V gene, CDR1 is MNHEY and CDR2 is SVGAGI. This CDR3 comprises 14 residues. V was cut by 6 bases and J by 1 base, with 12 bases left in between. This record comes from a study of blood T cell repertoires in COVID-19. Study overall: Acute and convalescent COVID-19 samples came from the United States, Italy and Spain. The cDNA or gDNA used as material had been derived from T cells, B-cell-depleted T cells, or PBMCs.

The method was immunoSEQ multiplex PCR; TCRdb's version includes in-frame clones alone and lacks a portion of them. Among roughly 410,000 clones, 70% to 90% were seen once, and the ten largest hold about 1.2%. Sample: peripheral blood. The genes are TRBV6-5 and TRBJ1-1; D is undetermined. The sequence derives from a man aged 35-49 years with acute or convalescent COVID-19. The CDR3 sequence: CASSQLRPNTEAFF. For the CDR3, the DNA is TGTGCCAGCAGCCAATTGCGCCCGAACACTGAAGCTTTCTTT.